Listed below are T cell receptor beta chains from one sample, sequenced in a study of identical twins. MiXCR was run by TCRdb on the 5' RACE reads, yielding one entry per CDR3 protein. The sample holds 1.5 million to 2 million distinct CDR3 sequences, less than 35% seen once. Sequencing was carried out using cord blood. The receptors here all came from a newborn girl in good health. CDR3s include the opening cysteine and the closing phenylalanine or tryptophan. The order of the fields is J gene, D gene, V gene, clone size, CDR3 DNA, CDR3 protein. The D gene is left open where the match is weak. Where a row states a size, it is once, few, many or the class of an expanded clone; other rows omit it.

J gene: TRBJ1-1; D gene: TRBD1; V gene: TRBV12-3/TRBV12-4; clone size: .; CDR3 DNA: TGTGCCAGCATCTCGGCAGGGGGTCAAGCTTTCTTT; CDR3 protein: CASISAGGQAFF
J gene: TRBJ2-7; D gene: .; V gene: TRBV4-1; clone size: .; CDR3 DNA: TGCGCCAGCAGCCAACCCTACCGCGGGCGCTACAATGAGCAGTACTTC; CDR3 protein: CASSQPYRGRYNEQYF
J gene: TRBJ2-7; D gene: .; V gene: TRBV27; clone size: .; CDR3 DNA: TGTGCCAGCAGGGGGGGCCTTAGCTCCTACAATGAGCAGTACTTC; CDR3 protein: CASRGGLSSYNEQYF
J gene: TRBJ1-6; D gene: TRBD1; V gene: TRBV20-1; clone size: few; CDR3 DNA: TGCAGTGCTCGCAGGGGGCCCAATAATTCACCCCTCCACTTT; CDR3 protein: CSARRGPNNSPLHF
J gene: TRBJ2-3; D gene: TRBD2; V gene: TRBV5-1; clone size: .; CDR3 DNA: TGCGCCAGCAGCGCATCCCGACTAGCGGGGGGGCCAGATACGCAGTATTTT; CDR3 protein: CASSASRLAGGPDTQYF
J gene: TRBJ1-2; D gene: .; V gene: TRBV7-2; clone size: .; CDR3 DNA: TGTGCCAGCAGCTCGACAGCAAGGGGGGGAGGCTACACCTTC; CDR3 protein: CASSSTARGGGYTF
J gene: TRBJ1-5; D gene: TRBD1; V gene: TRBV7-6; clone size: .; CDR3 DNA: TGTGCCAGCAGCTTTGGGGACAGGGGGTTCAGTCAGCCCCAGCATTTT; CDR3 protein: CASSFGDRGFSQPQHF
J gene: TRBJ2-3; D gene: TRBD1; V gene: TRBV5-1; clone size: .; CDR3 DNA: TGCGCCAGCAGCTCGGACAGGGGGATAAGCACAGATACGCAGTATTTT; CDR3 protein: CASSSDRGISTDTQYF
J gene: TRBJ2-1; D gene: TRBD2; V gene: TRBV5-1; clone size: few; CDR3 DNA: TGCGCCAGCAGCAGTGGGATGGCTAGCGGGGTTAATGAGCAGTTCTTC; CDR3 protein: CASSSGMASGVNEQFF
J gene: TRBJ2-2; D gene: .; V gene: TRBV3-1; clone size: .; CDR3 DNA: TGTGCCAGCAGCCATTTGCACCACACCGGGGAGCTGTTTTTT; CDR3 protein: CASSHLHHTGELFF
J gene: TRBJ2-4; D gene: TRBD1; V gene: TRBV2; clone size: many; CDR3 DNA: TGTGCCACCCAAGGGACAGGGGACAAAAACATTCAGTACTTC; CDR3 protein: CATQGTGDKNIQYF
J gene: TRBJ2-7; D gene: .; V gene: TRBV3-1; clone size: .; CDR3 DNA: TGTGCCAGCAGCCAAGCTGGGCGTGGGTACTTC; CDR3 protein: CASSQAGRGYF
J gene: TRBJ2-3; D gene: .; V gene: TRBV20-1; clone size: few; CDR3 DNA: TGCAGTGCTAGAGGGATAGTGTTCACAGATACGCAGTATTTT; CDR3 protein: CSARGIVFTDTQYF
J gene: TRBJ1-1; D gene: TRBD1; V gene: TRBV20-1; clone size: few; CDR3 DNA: TGCAGTGCTAGACCTAAGACAGGGGCCGGCACTGAAGCTTTCTTT; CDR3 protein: CSARPKTGAGTEAFF
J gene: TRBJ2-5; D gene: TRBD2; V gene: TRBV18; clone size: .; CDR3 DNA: TGTGCCAGCTCACCCCAGCGGGGCCAAGAGACCCAGTACTTC; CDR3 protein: CASSPQRGQETQYF
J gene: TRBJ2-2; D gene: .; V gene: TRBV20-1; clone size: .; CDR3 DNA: TGCAGTGCTGCTCGAATTCCATTGAACACCGGGGAGCTGTTTTTT; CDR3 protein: CSAARIPLNTGELFF
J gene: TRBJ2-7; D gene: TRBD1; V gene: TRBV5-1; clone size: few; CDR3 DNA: TGCGCCAGCAGCAATGGACAGGTTTCGTTCTACGAGCAGTACTTC; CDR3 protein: CASSNGQVSFYEQYF
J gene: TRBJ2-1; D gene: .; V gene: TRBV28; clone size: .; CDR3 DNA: TGTGCCAGCAGTTCGGGACTCCCGATCCTTTACAATGAGCAGTTCTTC; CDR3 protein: CASSSGLPILYNEQFF
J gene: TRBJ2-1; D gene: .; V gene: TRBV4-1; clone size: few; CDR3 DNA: TGCGCCAGCAGCCCTAGGGGACAATACAATGAGCAGTTCTTC; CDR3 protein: CASSPRGQYNEQFF
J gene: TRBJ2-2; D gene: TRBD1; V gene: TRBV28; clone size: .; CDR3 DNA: TGTGCCAGCAGTGAGCCGGGACAGATGAACACCGGGGAGCTGTTTTTT; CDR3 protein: CASSEPGQMNTGELFF
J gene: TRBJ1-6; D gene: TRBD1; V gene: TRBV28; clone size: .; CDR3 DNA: TGTGCCAGCAGTCAACCCACGGACAGGGGTCCGTATAATTCACCCCTCCACTTT; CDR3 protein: CASSQPTDRGPYNSPLHF
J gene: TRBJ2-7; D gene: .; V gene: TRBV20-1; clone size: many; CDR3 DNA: TGCAGTGCTAGAGACATCTCCTACGAGCAGTACTTC; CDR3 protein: CSARDISYEQYF
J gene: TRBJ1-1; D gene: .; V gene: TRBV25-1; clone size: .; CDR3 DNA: TGTGCCAGCAGTGAATTCTGGGGGTCCGGTGAAGCTTTCTTT; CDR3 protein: CASSEFWGSGEAFF
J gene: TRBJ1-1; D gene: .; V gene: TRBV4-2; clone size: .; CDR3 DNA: TGTGCCAGCAGCCAAGAAAATCCTTGGGGGAAGGACACTGAAGCTTTCTTT; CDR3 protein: CASSQENPWGKDTEAFF
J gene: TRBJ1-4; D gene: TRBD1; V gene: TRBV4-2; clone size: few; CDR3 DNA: TGTGCCAGCAGCCAAGTGGGACAGTTTAATGAAAAACTGTTTTTT; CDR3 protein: CASSQVGQFNEKLFF
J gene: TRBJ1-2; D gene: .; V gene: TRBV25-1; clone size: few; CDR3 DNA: TGTGCCAGCAGTCCCCTCCGGGTGGGTTCCGGCAACTATGGCTACACCTTC; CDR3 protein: CASSPLRVGSGNYGYTF
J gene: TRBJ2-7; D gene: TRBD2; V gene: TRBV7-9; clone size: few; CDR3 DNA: TGTGCCAGCAGCTTCGGTGGACTAGCGGGAGCCAACCACGAGCAGTACTTC; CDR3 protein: CASSFGGLAGANHEQYF
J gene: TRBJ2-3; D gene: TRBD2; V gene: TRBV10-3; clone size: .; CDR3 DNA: TGTGCCACCAGAACTAGCGGGGGAGGAGATACGCAGTATTTT; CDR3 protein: CATRTSGGGDTQYF
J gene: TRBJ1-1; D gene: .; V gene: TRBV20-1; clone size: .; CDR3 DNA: TGCAGAGAGGGGGGGATGAACACTGAAGCTTTCTTT; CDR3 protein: CREGGMNTEAFF
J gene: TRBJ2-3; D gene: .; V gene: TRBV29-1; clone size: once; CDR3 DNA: TGCAGCGCCGCAACCGAAGCAGGGACCTATAGCAATCAGCCCCAGTATTTT; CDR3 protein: CSAATEAGTYSNQPQYF
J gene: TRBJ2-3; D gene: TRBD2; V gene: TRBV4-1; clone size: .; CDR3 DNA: TGCGCCAGCAGCCAACCGAGCGGGGGGACGCAGTATTTT; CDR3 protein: CASSQPSGGTQYF
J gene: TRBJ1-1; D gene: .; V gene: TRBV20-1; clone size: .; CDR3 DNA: TGCAGTGCCCCGGTGCAGGGCGTGGAAGCTTTCTTT; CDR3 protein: CSAPVQGVEAFF
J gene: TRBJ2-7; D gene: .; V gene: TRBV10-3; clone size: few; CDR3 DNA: TGTGCCATCAGTGAACCCGGACGGGGCTACAATGAGCAGTACTTC; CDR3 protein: CAISEPGRGYNEQYF
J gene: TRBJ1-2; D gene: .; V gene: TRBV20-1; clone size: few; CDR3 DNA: TGCAGTGCTAGGGGGCGTAGGATTTCTGGAGGCTACACCTTC; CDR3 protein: CSARGRRISGGYTF
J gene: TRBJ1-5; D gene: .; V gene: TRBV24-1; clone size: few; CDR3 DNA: TGTGCCACCCAAGCGGACGCTTCGGGGCCCCAGCATTTT; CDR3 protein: CATQADASGPQHF
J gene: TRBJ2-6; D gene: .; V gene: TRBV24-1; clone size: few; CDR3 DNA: TGTGCCATCTCGACTAGTCGTTCTTCTGGGGCCAACGTCCTGACTTTC; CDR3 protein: CAISTSRSSGANVLTF
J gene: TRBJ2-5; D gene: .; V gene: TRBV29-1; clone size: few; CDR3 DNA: TGCAGCGTTGAAACGGCCTTGCGGCAGTACTTC; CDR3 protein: CSVETALRQYF
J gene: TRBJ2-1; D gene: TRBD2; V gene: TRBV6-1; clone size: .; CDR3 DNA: TGTGCCAGCAGCATTAGACTAGCGCTCAGCTCCTACAATGAGCAGTTCTTC; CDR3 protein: CASSIRLALSSYNEQFF
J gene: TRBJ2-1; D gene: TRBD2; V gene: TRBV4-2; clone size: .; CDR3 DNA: TGTGCCAGCAGCCCCCAGAAAGTAGCGGGGGGCCCCAATGAGCAGTTCTTC; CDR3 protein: CASSPQKVAGGPNEQFF
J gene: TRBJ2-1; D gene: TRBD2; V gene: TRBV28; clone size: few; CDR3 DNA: TGTGCCAGCCCGGGACTAGCGGGACTTAGCTACGACAATGAGCAGTTCTTC; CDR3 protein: CASPGLAGLSYDNEQFF
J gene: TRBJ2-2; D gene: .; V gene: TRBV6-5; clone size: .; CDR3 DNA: TGTGCCAGCAGTTATCCGGGCCCAAAAACCGGGGAGCTGTTTTTT; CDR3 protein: CASSYPGPKTGELFF
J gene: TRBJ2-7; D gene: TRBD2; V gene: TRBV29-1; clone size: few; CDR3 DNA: TGCAGCGTTGAAATAGGGCTAGCGGGAGACGGCGAGCAGTACTTC; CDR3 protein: CSVEIGLAGDGEQYF
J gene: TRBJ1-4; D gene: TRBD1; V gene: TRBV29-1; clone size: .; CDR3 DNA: TGCAGCGTCCAAGAGGGGACAGGGTCTGAAAAACTGTTTTTT; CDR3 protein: CSVQEGTGSEKLFF
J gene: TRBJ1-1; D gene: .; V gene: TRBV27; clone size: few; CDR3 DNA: TGTGCCAGCAGTTGGGGGTTCGGGGAGGACGGACACCCGAACACTGAAGCTTTCTTT; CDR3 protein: CASSWGFGEDGHPNTEAFF
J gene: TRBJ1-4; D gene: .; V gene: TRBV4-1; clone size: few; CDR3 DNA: TGCGCCAGCAGCCCCCCCCGTGAAAAACTGTTTTTT; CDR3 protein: CASSPPREKLFF